This TCR beta chain was sequenced in a study of blood T cell repertoires in COVID-19. The CDR3 runs to 16 residues. V was pared by 3 bases and J by 3 bases, with 6 bases of the junction left unmatched. Germline CDR1 is LNHDA and CDR2 is SQIVND (reference sequence). Only in-frame clones appear in the TCRdb table, and some are missing; sequencing was by immunoSEQ multiplex PCR. The profile shows a few hundred thousand clones, approximately 85% of them singletons. The source is a man aged 25 to 40 who had recovered from COVID-19. J is TRBJ2-5 and V is TRBV19; 11 positions match TRBD2. The sequenced material came from PBMCs or T cells enriched from blood (not recorded which). The CDR3 loop is CASSIRLAGKKETQYF. DNA for the CDR3: TGTGCCAGTAGTATTAGACTAGCGGGGAAGAAAGAGACCCAGTACTTC. The full variable domain, its missing parts supplied by reference TRBV19 and TRBJ2-5, is DGGITQSPKYLFRKEGQNVTLSCEQNLNHDAMYWYRQDPGQGLRLIYYSQIVNDFQKGDIAEGYSVSREKKESFPLTVTSAQKNPTAFYLCASSIRLAGKKETQYFGPGTRLLVL.